The rows below give T cell receptor beta chains drawn from one sample of a study of blood T cell repertoires in COVID-19. The method was immunoSEQ multiplex PCR; TCRdb's version includes in-frame clones alone and lacks a portion of them. The table lists 95,000 to 150,000 clones, around 77% of them singletons, with 7.9% in the top ten. The sequencing sample was made of peripheral blood. The source of these receptors is a human donor in a cohort sampled during active COVID-19. Each CDR3 is given with its conserved first and last residue. A D gene is named only where the DNA matches it firmly. Expanded clones are given a class, and other clones once, few, many or no size at all.

j_gene,v_gene,d_gene,abundance,CDR3nt,CDR3aa
TRBJ1-3,TRBV20-1,NA,NA,TGCAGTGCGAGCAGGGGAAACACCATATATTTT,CSASRGNTIYF
TRBJ2-7,TRBV27,TRBD2,NA,TGTGCCAGCAGTTCGATAGCGGGAGGGTTCAACGAGCAGTACTTC,CASSSIAGGFNEQYF
TRBJ1-1,TRBV10-3,NA,NA,TGTGCCATCAGTCACAGGGACCAGAACACTGAAGCTTTCTTT,CAISHRDQNTEAFF
TRBJ2-5,TRBV10-2,NA,few,TGCGCCAGCAGTCCCCAGGAGACCCAGTACTTC,CASSPQETQYF
TRBJ1-5,TRBV18,NA,NA,TGTGCCAGCTCACCATTGGGAGGACGGCCCAATCAGCCCCAGCATTTT,CASSPLGGRPNQPQHF
TRBJ2-7,TRBV3-1/TRBV3-2,TRBD1,NA,TGTGCCAGCACCTCGGACAGGGGCTATTTCCACGAGCAGTACTTC,CASTSDRGYFHEQYF
TRBJ1-1,TRBV3-1/TRBV3-2,NA,NA,TGTGCCAGCAGCCAAGGCCGGTCGGGGGCTTTCTTT,CASSQGRSGAFF
TRBJ2-7,TRBV6-5,NA,NA,TGTGCCAGCAAGCGCGGGACCTCCCACGAGCAGTACTTC,CASKRGTSHEQYF
TRBJ1-1,TRBV7-5,NA,few,TGTGCCAGAAGCCAACTCGGGAACACTGAAGCTTTCTTT,CARSQLGNTEAFF
TRBJ2-7,TRBV15,TRBD1,NA,TGTGCCACCAGCACGGACAGGGCGGCCTACGAGCAGTACTTC,CATSTDRAAYEQYF
TRBJ2-1,TRBV2,TRBD2,NA,TGTGCCAGATCAGCGGGAGCGGGTGAGCAGTTCTTC,CARSAGAGEQFF
TRBJ2-5,TRBV7-9,NA,once,TGTGCCAGCAGCCGTGCTTTTGAGGCGGTCCAAGAGACCCAGTACTTC,CASSRAFEAVQETQYF
TRBJ2-2,TRBV7-6,TRBD1,few,TGTGCCAGCAGCGTCAGACAGGGGCTAACCGGGGAGCTGTTTTTT,CASSVRQGLTGELFF
TRBJ1-2,TRBV4-1,TRBD1,NA,TGCGCCAGCAGCCTGATCCAGACAGGGAGCGACGGCTACACCTTC,CASSLIQTGSDGYTF
TRBJ2-7,TRBV5-1,NA,NA,TGCGCCAGCAGCTTGTTGCCCGAAAGCCCATACGAGCAGTACTTC,CASSLLPESPYEQYF
TRBJ2-7,TRBV10-2,TRBD1,NA,TGCGCCAGCAGTGACCCAGGGGGCTACGAGCAGTACTTC,CASSDPGGYEQYF
TRBJ1-2,TRBV27,TRBD1,few,TGTGCCAGCAGCCGAGGGACAGGGTGGGGCTACACCTTC,CASSRGTGWGYTF
TRBJ1-5,TRBV6-1,NA,few,TGTGCCAGCAGTGAAGGGACAGCCTTAAGTCAGCCCCAGCATTTT,CASSEGTALSQPQHF
TRBJ2-7,TRBV2,TRBD1,NA,TGTGCCAGCAAAACAGGGGACCCCCTTTTTGAGCAGTACTTC,CASKTGDPLFEQYF
TRBJ2-2,TRBV11-2,NA,NA,TGTGCCAGCAGTGGGGGGATCGGCACCGGGGAGCTGTTTTTT,CASSGGIGTGELFF
TRBJ1-5,TRBV3-1/TRBV3-2,NA,NA,TGTGCCAGCAGCCAATACAGGGAGGGACAGCCCCAGCATTTT,CASSQYREGQPQHF
TRBJ1-2,TRBV7-8,NA,NA,TGTGCCAGCAGCTTAGACAGTAACTATGGCTACACCTTC,CASSLDSNYGYTF
TRBJ2-7,TRBV28,TRBD1,NA,TGTGCCAGCAGTTTACCCGGGACAGGGGGTGGGTACGAGCAGTACTTC,CASSLPGTGGGYEQYF
TRBJ2-7,TRBV10-3,NA,NA,TGTGCCATCAGTGAGTCCCCTACGGGCTACGAGCAGTACTTC,CAISESPTGYEQYF
TRBJ2-7,TRBV19,TRBD2,NA,TGTGCCAGTAGTATGCATTCCGGACAGCGGGGGAGTTACGAGCAGTACTTC,CASSMHSGQRGSYEQYF
TRBJ1-1,TRBV10-2,NA,NA,TGCGCCAGCAAGGAGGGGCTAGGGAACACTGAAGCTTTCTTT,CASKEGLGNTEAFF
TRBJ1-1,TRBV28,NA,NA,TGTGCCAGCAGTTCTAGACCCACTGAAGCTTTCTTT,CASSSRPTEAFF
TRBJ2-1,TRBV7-9,TRBD2,once,TGTGCCAGCAGTCGGACTAGCGGGGCCTACAATGAGCAGTTCTTC,CASSRTSGAYNEQFF
TRBJ1-6,TRBV5-1,TRBD1,NA,TGCGCCAGCAGCTTGGGACAGGGGAATTCACCCCTCCACTTT,CASSLGQGNSPLHF
TRBJ2-7,TRBV19,TRBD2,NA,TGTGCCAGTAGTCTAAACCCGGGACTAGCCTCCTACGAGCAGTACTTC,CASSLNPGLASYEQYF